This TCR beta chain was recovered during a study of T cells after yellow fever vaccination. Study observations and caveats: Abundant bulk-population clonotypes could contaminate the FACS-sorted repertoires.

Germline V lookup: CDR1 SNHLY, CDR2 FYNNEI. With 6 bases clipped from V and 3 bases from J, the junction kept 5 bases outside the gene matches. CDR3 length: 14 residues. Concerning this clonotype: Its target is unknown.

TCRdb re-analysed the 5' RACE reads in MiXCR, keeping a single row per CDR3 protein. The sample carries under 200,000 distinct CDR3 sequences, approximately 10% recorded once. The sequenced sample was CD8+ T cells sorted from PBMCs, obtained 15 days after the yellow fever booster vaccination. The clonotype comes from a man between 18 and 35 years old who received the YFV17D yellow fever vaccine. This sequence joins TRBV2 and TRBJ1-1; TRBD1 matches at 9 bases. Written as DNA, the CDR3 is TGTGCCAGCAGAACGGGACAGGGATACACTGAAGCTTTCTTT. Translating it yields CASRTGQGYTEAFF.